This record concerns one T cell receptor beta chain sequence. The target antigen is unknown. This sample is drawn from a study of cytomegalovirus exposure and HLA in healthy donors. Whole-study results and caveats: With further analysis later on, most CMV-associated TCR beta chains appeared HLA-restricted. Versus the approximately 700-donor mean, an Asian-associated ancestry cluster reportedly showed fewer N-insertions in a later analysis.

PCR used 60 Vbeta primers and 13 Jbeta primers. Measured with immunoSEQ multiplex PCR; TCRdb has only the in-frame clones, and not every one. Among around 190,000 clones listed, roughly four fifths were seen once. CDR3 size: 18 residues. Material for sequencing was PBMCs. This chain uses TRBV21-1 with TRBJ1-5. TRBV21-1 is flagged as a pseudogene. This TCR derives from a man aged 35-49 years in good health and CMV-seropositive. CDR3 sequence reads: CASSIPPEGEGGNQPQHF. The CDR3 nucleotides read TGTGCCAGCAGCATTCCTCCGGAAGGGGAGGGGGGCAATCAGCCCCAGCATTTT.